The 8 T cell receptor beta chains given below trace back to one sample, sequenced in a study of cytomegalovirus exposure and HLA in healthy donors. PCR involved 60 Vbeta and 13 Jbeta primers. Repertoires were generated with immunoSEQ multiplex PCR, while TCRdb's copy carries only in-frame clones and drops some. The table lists about 140,000 clones, 80% of them singletons. Material: PBMCs. These receptors were obtained from a woman in her thirties in good health and CMV-seronegative.

CDR3 region: CASSHLPGGIGEKLFF. The CDR3 DNA reads TGCGCCAGCAGCCATCTCCCAGGGGGCATTGGTGAAAAACTGTTTTTT. The chain links TRBV4-1 to TRBJ1-4; 8 positions agree with TRBD1. The length of the CDR3 is 16 residues. Trimming cost V 3 bases and J 7 bases; bases outside gene matches: 10. Looked up from germline, CDR1 is MGHRA and CDR2 is YSYEKL.

The V gene is TRBV5-1, the J gene TRBJ2-7, with 8 bases matching TRBD1. Unmatched junction bases numbered 13, after V lost 3 bases and J lost 2 bases. Germline V CDR1 and CDR2: SGHRS, YFSETQ. This CDR3 has 17 residues. The CDR3: CASSWTGTVERPYEQYF. CDR3 bases: TGCGCCAGCAGCTGGACAGGGACGGTTGAACGACCCTACGAGCAGTACTTC.

This sequence joins TRBV5-4 and TRBJ2-7, with D tentatively TRBD1 (5 bases). The CDR3 runs 14 residues. Trimming removed 0 bases at V and 7 bases at J, with 14 bases between. Germline V CDR1 and CDR2: SGHNT, YYREEE (reference sequence). The CDR3 nucleotides read TGTGCCAGCAGCTTGGCGACAGCCGCCAAGGAGCAGTACTTC. It is translated as CASSLATAAKEQYF.

The chain links TRBV5-1 to TRBJ2-7, with TRBD2 matching over 12 bases. In germline, CDR1 is SGHRS, CDR2 YFSETQ. V shed 5 bases and J 5 bases; nucleotides not matched to a gene: 5. CDR3 length: 14 residues. In DNA, the CDR3 is TGCGCCAGCAGATCTAGCGGGAGGGTCCACGAGCAGTACTTC. Amino acid sequence: CASRSSGRVHEQYF.

V gene TRBV4-1 combines with J gene TRBJ2-4; D may be TRBD1 (6 bases). The V gene's germline CDR1 is MGHRA and CDR2 YSYEKL. V was trimmed by 1 base and J by 1 base, leaving 14 bases between them. The CDR3 is 17 residues long. CDR3 sequence: CASSQGPFQGAKNIQYF. Here the CDR3 DNA reads TGCGCCAGCAGCCAAGGACCCTTTCAGGGGGCCAAAAACATTCAGTACTTC.

This chain links TRBV13 with TRBJ2-1; tentatively, D is TRBD2 (5 bases). This CDR3 has 13 amino acids. The V gene's germline CDR1 is PRHDT and CDR2 FYEKMQ (reference sequence). V lost 4 bases to trimming and J lost 8 bases, with 12 bases between them. CDR3 protein: CASSSRLLDEQFF. The CDR3 region has the DNA TGTGCCAGCAGCTCCCGGTTACTAGATGAGCAGTTCTTC.

This clone was observed a single time. The chain employs TRBV9 and TRBJ1-3; perhaps TRBD1 as D (5 bases). The CDR3 length is 14 residues. Trimming removed 4 bases at V and 1 base at J, with 9 bases between. Germline CDR1 SGDLS, CDR2 YYNGEE. CDR3 nucleotide sequence: TGTGCCAGCAGCTCCGACAGATCTGGAAACACCATATATTTT. Translated, it gives CASSSDRSGNTIYF.

The genes are TRBV7-2 and TRBJ2-7; 8 bases are a match to TRBD1. The CDR3 totals 12 residues. In germline, CDR1 is SGHTA, CDR2 FQGNSA. Trimming took 5 bases from V and 6 from J; bases not matched to a gene: 3. DNA for the CDR3: TGTGCCAGCAGCCGGACAGGGCCCGAGCAGTACTTC. Protein sequence: CASSRTGPEQYF.